These 31 T cell receptor beta chains were all obtained from the same sample, sequenced in a study of beta chain features in type 1 diabetes. Study outcomes and limitations: In every one of the four CD4+ subsets, TCRB CDR3s were moderately but significantly shorter in Type 1 diabetes patients.

The whole isolated RNA underwent reverse transcription, so sequencing captured expressed TCRB transcripts. The data were produced by immunoSEQ multiplex PCR, yet TCRdb's version contains in-frame clones alone and is incomplete. In the table there are hundreds of thousands of clones, more than 12% of which are singletons. The antigens these receptors bind are not known. The sequenced sample consisted of naive CD4+ T cells from blood. The receptors were sampled from a man aged 18 to 30 with type 1 diabetes.

The V call is TRBV7-6, the J call TRBJ2-5; D may match TRBD1 or TRBD2 (6 bases each). The germline V gene encodes CDR1 SGHVS and CDR2 FNYEAQ. The length of the CDR3 is 16 residues. V lost 5 bases, J lost 10 bases, and 26 bases lay in between. The CDR3 nucleotides are TGTGCCAGCAGCCCCGCGGCTGGAAGGGGGGAGAGGTACCAGTACTTC. This encodes CASSPAAGRGERYQYF. Together with reference TRBV7-6 and TRBJ2-5, the CDR3 gives the full variable domain: GAGVSQSPRYKVTKRGQDVALRCDPISGHVSLYWYRQALGQGPEFLTYFNYEAQQDKSGLPNDRFSAERPEGSISTLTIQRTEQRDSAMYRCASSPAAGRGERYQYFGPGTRLLVL.

This chain links TRBV4-1 with TRBJ2-7; 8 bases are a match to TRBD2. Trimming at V came to 1 base and at J to 2 bases, leaving 7 bases not matched to a gene. Looked up from germline, CDR1 is MGHRA and CDR2 is YSYEKL. The CDR3 consists of 16 residues. The CDR3 DNA sequence: TGCGCCAGCAGCCAAGGACTAGCGAGAGGCGCCTACGAGCAGTACTTC. Translated, it gives CASSQGLARGAYEQYF.

This clone occurred a few times. The chain uses TRBV7-2 and TRBJ1-4; D call uncertain. CDR3 length equals 15 residues. Per the germline V gene, CDR1 is SGHTA and CDR2 is FQGNSA. V gave up 3 bases and J gave up 0 bases, with 8 bases separating them. CDR3 amino acids: CASSLSYATNEKLFF. CDR3 nucleotide sequence: TGTGCCAGCAGCTTGAGTTATGCAACTAATGAAAAACTGTTTTTT.

V and J are TRBV29-1 and TRBJ1-5; D might be TRBD1 (5 bases). The germline V gene has CDR1 SQVTM and CDR2 ANQGSEA. The CDR3 spans 13 residues. Trimming removed 8 bases from V and 7 bases from J, with 18 bases in between. CDR3 sequence reads: CSIKEGDRQPQHF. The CDR3 nucleotides read TGCAGCATCAAGGAAGGGGACCGGCAGCCCCAGCATTTT.

The CDR3 reads CASSSRGVEQFF. DNA of the CDR3: TGTGCCAGCAGCTCCCGTGGGGTTGAGCAGTTCTTC. The chain couples TRBV7-9 to TRBJ2-1; unclear D gene. This CDR3 region has 12 residues. Germline-derived CDR1 and CDR2 are SEHNR and FQNEAQ (reference sequence). V lost 4 bases, J lost 9 bases, and 10 bases lay in between.

There are a few counts of this clone. The CDR3 DNA reads TGTGCCAGCAGCGAGCGGGGGTATAATTACAATGAGCAGTTCTTC. Amino acid sequence: CASSERGYNYNEQFF. This sequence joins TRBV4-2 and TRBJ2-1; 8 nucleotides line up with TRBD2. CDR3 length equals 15 residues. Germline CDR1 LGHNA, CDR2 YNFKEQ. V lost 5 bases and J lost 4; bases outside the gene matches: 7.

Only a few counts were recorded for this clone. This chain's CDR3 is CASSSVTGSSYNEQFF. The DNA of the CDR3 is TGTGCCAGCAGCTCCGTGACTGGGAGCTCCTACAATGAGCAGTTCTTC. This chain connects TRBV6-4 to TRBJ2-1; maybe TRBD2 (5 bases). The CDR3 covers 16 residues. The germline V gene encodes CDR1 MRHNA and CDR2 SNTAGT. Between the trimmed V and J ends, which lost 6 bases and 0 bases, there was a span of 15 bases.

This clone turned up a few times. The V call is TRBV25-1, the J call TRBJ2-5; TRBD1 or TRBD2 may be the D gene (5 bases each). Trimming stripped 2 bases from V and 7 bases from J, with 17 bases between. Germline loops: CDR1 MGHDK, CDR2 SYGVNS. The CDR3 is made up of 15 amino acids. CDR3 region: CASSEPGPGEGTQYF. CDR3 coding DNA: TGTGCCAGCAGTGAACCGGGACCTGGGGAAGGGACCCAGTACTTC.

This clone was counted between two and nine times. The CDR3 region is CASSLVGAGEYEQYF. CDR3 in DNA: TGTGCCAGCAGCTTAGTAGGAGCGGGAGAATACGAGCAGTACTTC. This chain uses TRBV7-2 with TRBJ2-7; 8 bases align to TRBD2. The junction had 6 bases not matched to a gene; V was cut back by 1 base and J by 4 bases. CDR1 SGHTA and CDR2 FQGNSA come from the germline V gene. The length of the CDR3 is 15 residues.

A few counts support this clone. As DNA, the CDR3 is TGTGCCAGCAGTTACCGTATCGGCAATGAGCAGTTCTTC. This sequence encodes CASSYRIGNEQFF. This chain connects TRBV7-9 to TRBJ2-1; D is unclear. The CDR3 consists of 13 residues. CDR1 is SEHNR, CDR2 FQNEAQ, per germline (reference sequence). V lost 6 bases, J lost 6 bases, and 12 bases lay in between. Supplemented by reference TRBV7-9 and TRBJ2-1, the full variable domain reads DTGVSQNPRHKITKRGQNVTFRCDPISEHNRLYWYRQTLGQGPEFLTYFQNEAQLEKSRLLSDRFSAERPKGSFSTLEIQRTEQGDSAMYLCASSYRIGNEQFFGPGTRLTVL.

Only a few counts were recorded for this clone. The sample carries other DNA sequences with the same CDR3. The J gene is TRBJ1-2, the V gene TRBV29-1; D remains unclear. The CDR3 sequence is 13 residues long. With 4 bases removed from V and 2 bases from J, the gap between germline ends came to 11 bases. From germline, CDR1 is SQVTM and CDR2 ANQGSEA. The CDR3: CSVGEGENYGYTF. For the CDR3, the DNA is TGCAGCGTTGGAGAGGGAGAAAACTATGGCTACACCTTC.

This clone was counted between two and nine times. This sequence joins TRBV7-2 and TRBJ1-2; 7 nucleotides agree with TRBD1. CDR3 length: 14 residues. From germline, CDR1 is SGHTA and CDR2 FQGNSA. J lost 4 bases, V lost 3 bases, and 5 bases had no gene match. CDR3 in DNA: TGTGCCAGCAGCTTGGAGGGGGCGAGCTATGGCTACACCTTC. Encoded protein: CASSLEGASYGYTF.

The rearrangement links TRBV11-1 to TRBJ2-3; the D is unclear. V was shortened by 1 base and J by 4 bases, with 15 bases between the two germline ends. This CDR3 has 16 amino acids. Looked up from germline, CDR1 is SGHAT and CDR2 is FQDESV (reference sequence). The CDR3 nucleotides read TGTGCCAGCAGCTTAGAGTTTGAACTCCGGGCAGATACGCAGTATTTT. It yields the protein CASSLEFELRADTQYF.

The chain links TRBV5-1 to TRBJ2-5, with 15 bases aligning to TRBD2. Trimming took 4 bases from V and 5 from J; bases not matched to a gene: 9. The germline V gene encodes CDR1 SGHRS and CDR2 YFSETQ. The CDR3 sequence is 17 residues long. The CDR3 nucleotides read TGCGCCAGCAGCATCGGACTAGCGGGAGGGCCGGGGGAGACCCAGTACTTC. Its protein is CASSIGLAGGPGETQYF.

The J gene is TRBJ1-4, the V gene TRBV7-9; 7 bases fit TRBD1. This CDR3 contains 14 residues. The germline V gene has CDR1 SEHNR and CDR2 FQNEAQ (reference sequence). J was trimmed by 8 bases and V by 5 bases; bases with no gene match: 8. This CDR3 reads CASSMDAQGEKLFF. The CDR3 DNA sequence: TGTGCCAGCAGCATGGACGCACAGGGGGAAAAACTGTTTTTT.

The rearrangement links TRBV7-2 to TRBJ1-4, with no clear D. The CDR3 runs 15 residues. V lost 1 base to trimming and J lost 4 bases, with 10 bases between them. Per germline, CDR1 SGHTA and CDR2 FQGNSA. CDR3 residues: CASSLDDTYNEKLFF. The DNA for the CDR3 is TGTGCCAGCAGCTTAGACGACACGTATAATGAAAAACTGTTTTTT.

V usage is TRBV10-3 and J usage is TRBJ2-7; D possibly corresponds to TRBD2 (5 bases). Per germline, CDR1 ENHRY and CDR2 SYGVKD. The V gene lost 6 bases and the J gene lost 0 bases, with 12 bases spanning the gap. CDR3 size: 14 residues. The CDR3 region is CAISSQADSYEQYF. The CDR3 region has the DNA TGTGCCATCAGCTCCCAAGCGGACTCCTACGAGCAGTACTTC.

This clone was observed a few times. The rearrangement links TRBV30 to TRBJ1-1, with no clear D. CDR3 length: 13 amino acids. V shed 3 bases and J shed 6 bases, with 14 bases lying between them. The germline V gene has CDR1 GTSNPN and CDR2 SVGIG (reference sequence). CDR3 in DNA: TGTGCCTGGAGGGAAGGTTACCCCTCTGAAGCTTTCTTT. Its translation: CAWREGYPSEAFF.

This chain links TRBV4-1 with TRBJ2-7; D is possibly TRBD1 (6 bases). The CDR3 length is 16 residues. The germline V gene encodes CDR1 MGHRA and CDR2 YSYEKL. V was pared by 4 bases and J by 3 bases, with 19 bases between. The CDR3 DNA reads as TGCGCCAGCAGCCCCCCGGTTGGGCAGGGGATCTACGAGCAGTACTTC. Translating gives CASSPPVGQGIYEQYF.

This clone has just a few counts. The chain is built from TRBV5-4 and TRBJ1-1; D is ambiguous. CDR1 and CDR2 from the germline V gene are SGHNT and YYREEE (reference sequence). The CDR3 loop spans 15 amino acids. Trimming removed 3 bases at V and 4 bases at J, with 16 bases between. CDR3 residues: CASSYNVGGGTEAFF. CDR3 coding DNA: TGTGCCAGCAGCTATAATGTGGGTGGTGGCACTGAAGCTTTCTTT.

V and J are TRBV7-2 and TRBJ1-4; no clear D. Trimming cost V 1 base and J 8 bases, with 14 bases left between them. The CDR3 has 15 amino acids. Per germline, CDR1 SGHTA and CDR2 FQGNSA. CDR3 protein: CASSLDLGWREKLFF. In nucleotides, the CDR3 is TGTGCCAGCAGCTTAGATCTAGGGTGGAGGGAAAAACTGTTTTTT.

The CDR3 nucleotides read TGCAGCGGGGACCCACTGAGGGATGAGCAGTTCTTC. This encodes CSGDPLRDEQFF. The chain carries TRBV29-1 and TRBJ2-1; either TRBD1 or TRBD2 may supply D (5 bases each). Germline V gives CDR1 SQVTM, CDR2 ANQGSEA. Trimming removed 7 bases at V and 8 bases at J, with 15 bases between. There are 12 residues in the CDR3.

The chain employs TRBV7-2 and TRBJ1-2; 7 bases match TRBD1. Looked up from germline, CDR1 is SGHTA and CDR2 is FQGNSA. There are 16 residues in the CDR3. Trimming at V came to 4 bases and at J to 0 bases, leaving 8 bases not matched to a gene. In DNA form, the CDR3 reads TGTGCCAGCAGCTCCATCTACGGGACAGCTAACTATGGCTACACCTTC. It specifies CASSSIYGTANYGYTF.

The rearrangement uses TRBV29-1 and TRBJ1-1; no reliable D call. The CDR3 totals 14 residues. Germline V CDR1 and CDR2: SQVTM, ANQGSEA. The V and J ends lost 6 bases and 5 bases respectively, with 19 bases between them. The DNA of the CDR3 is TGCAGCGTGTCTACCCATGGGCCGACGACTGAAGCTTTCTTT. Its protein is CSVSTHGPTTEAFF.

J is TRBJ2-1 and V is TRBV6-5; 8 bases fit TRBD1. V trimming: 7 bases; J trimming: 2 bases; junction bases outside the gene matches: 7. This CDR3 contains 15 residues. Germline values: CDR1 MNHEY, CDR2 SVGAGI. CDR3 residues: CASIRTGITYNEQFF. CDR3 DNA sequence: TGTGCCAGCATTAGGACAGGGATAACCTACAATGAGCAGTTCTTC.

This clone was picked up a small number of times. The chain couples TRBV4-3 to TRBJ2-5; TRBD2 is a possible D gene (5 bases). Germline values: CDR1 LGHNA, CDR2 YSLEER. CDR3 length: 17 amino acids. Trimming removed 1 base from V and 2 bases from J, with 17 bases in between. The CDR3 is CASSQGVGGPGQETQYF. The CDR3 DNA reads TGCGCCAGCAGCCAAGGCGTGGGCGGACCGGGACAAGAGACCCAGTACTTC.

The chain joins TRBV29-1 to TRBJ2-7, with D possibly TRBD1 on 5 matching bases. Germline CDR1 and CDR2: SQVTM and ANQGSEA. This CDR3 contains 11 residues. The V end lost 7 bases, the J end lost 7 bases, and 14 bases lay between the germline ends. The CDR3 sequence: CSGTDTLEQYF. The CDR3 nucleotides are TGCAGCGGGACGGACACGCTGGAGCAGTACTTC.

This clone showed up just a few times. The V call is TRBV7-9, the J call TRBJ1-2; 7 bases fit TRBD1. V gave up 5 bases and J gave up 5 bases; unmatched junction bases: 5. CDR1 is SEHNR, CDR2 FQNEAQ, per germline (reference sequence). CDR3 length: 13 amino acids. The CDR3 sequence is CASSRDSLYGYTF. CDR3 nucleotides: TGTGCCAGCAGCCGGGACAGCCTATATGGCTACACCTTC. The full variable domain, with the rest looked up from reference TRBV7-9 and TRBJ1-2, is DTGVSQNPRHKITKRGQNVTFRCDPISEHNRLYWYRQTLGQGPEFLTYFQNEAQLEKSRLLSDRFSAERPKGSFSTLEIQRTEQGDSAMYLCASSRDSLYGYTFGSGTRLTVV.

This clone was detected only a few times. The rearrangement links TRBV14 to TRBJ2-3; D unclear. Germline V gene lookup returns CDR1 SGHDN and CDR2 FVKESK. Trimming stripped 4 bases from V and 1 base from J, with 12 bases between. CDR3 length equals 15 residues. The CDR3 coding sequence is TGTGCCAGCAGCCTGGCCCCATGGGGCACAGATACGCAGTATTTT. This encodes CASSLAPWGTDTQYF.

The chain links TRBV2 to TRBJ2-1; D not certain. V was shortened by 8 bases and J by 7 bases, with 18 bases between the two germline ends. Germline loops: CDR1 SNHLY, CDR2 FYNNEI. There are 14 residues in the CDR3. CDR3 nucleotides: TGTGCCAGCGTCAGCGCACCGTTAAATAATGAGCAGTTCTTC. Translated: CASVSAPLNNEQFF.

This clone was counted a few times. V gene TRBV18 combines with J gene TRBJ2-2; D is possibly TRBD1 or TRBD2 (5 bases each). The V end lost 0 bases, the J end lost 5 bases, and 16 bases lay between the germline ends. The CDR3 has 17 residues. Germline-derived CDR1 and CDR2 are KGHSH and LQKENI. The CDR3: CASSPPVGGEGTGELFF. The CDR3, as DNA: TGTGCCAGCTCACCACCTGTGGGCGGTGAGGGGACCGGGGAGCTGTTTTTT.